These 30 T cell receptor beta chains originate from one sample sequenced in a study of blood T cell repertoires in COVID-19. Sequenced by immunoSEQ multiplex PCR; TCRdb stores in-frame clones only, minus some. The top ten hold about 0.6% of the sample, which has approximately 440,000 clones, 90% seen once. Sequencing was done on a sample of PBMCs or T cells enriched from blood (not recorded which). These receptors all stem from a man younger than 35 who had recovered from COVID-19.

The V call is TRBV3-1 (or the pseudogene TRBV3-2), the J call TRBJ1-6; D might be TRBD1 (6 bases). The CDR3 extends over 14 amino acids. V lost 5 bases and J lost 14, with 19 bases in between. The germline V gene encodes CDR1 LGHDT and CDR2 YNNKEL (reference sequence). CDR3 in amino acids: CASSSTTGKGTLHF. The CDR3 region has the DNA TGTGCCAGCAGCTCTACTACAGGGAAGGGTACCCTCCACTTT.

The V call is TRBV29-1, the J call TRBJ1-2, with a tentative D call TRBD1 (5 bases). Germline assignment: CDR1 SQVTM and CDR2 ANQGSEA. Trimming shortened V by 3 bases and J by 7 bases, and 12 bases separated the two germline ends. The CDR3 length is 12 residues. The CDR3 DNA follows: TGCAGCGTTGAGGCCAGGGAGGGTGGCTACACCTTC. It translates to CSVEAREGGYTF.

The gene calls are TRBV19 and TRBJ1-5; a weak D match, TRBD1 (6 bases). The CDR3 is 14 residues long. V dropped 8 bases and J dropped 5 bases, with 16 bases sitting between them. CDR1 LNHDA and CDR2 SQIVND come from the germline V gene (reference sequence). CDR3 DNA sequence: TGTGCCAGTTGGACAGCCCGATTCGATCAGCCCCAGCATTTT. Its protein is CASWTARFDQPQHF.

The CDR3: CASSLLGGAEITYGYTF. Here the CDR3 DNA reads TGTGCCAGCAGTTTATTAGGGGGGGCCGAGATCACGTATGGCTACACCTTC. The chain uses TRBV28 and TRBJ1-2; possible D gene TRBD1, 6 bases. Per germline, CDR1 MDHEN and CDR2 SYDVKM. CDR3 length: 17 amino acids. V lost 1 base, J lost 5 bases, and 20 bases lay in between.

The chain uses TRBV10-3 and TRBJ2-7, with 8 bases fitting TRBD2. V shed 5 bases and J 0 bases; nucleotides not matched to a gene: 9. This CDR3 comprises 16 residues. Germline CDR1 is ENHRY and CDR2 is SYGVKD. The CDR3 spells CAISFAGGLNSYEQYF. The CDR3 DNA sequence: TGTGCCATCAGTTTTGCGGGGGGATTGAACTCCTACGAGCAGTACTTC.

CDR3 nucleotide sequence: TGTGCCAGCAGTTACCTGGCCAGGGACAGCTATGGCTACACCTTC. Amino acids: CASSYLARDSYGYTF. This chain uses TRBV6-2 or TRBV6-3 with TRBJ1-2; 7 bases are a match to TRBD1. The V gene end was trimmed by 2 bases and the J gene end by 4 bases; junction bases not matched to a gene: 7. The CDR3 spans 15 residues. Germline lookup yields CDR1 MNHEY and CDR2 SVGEGT.

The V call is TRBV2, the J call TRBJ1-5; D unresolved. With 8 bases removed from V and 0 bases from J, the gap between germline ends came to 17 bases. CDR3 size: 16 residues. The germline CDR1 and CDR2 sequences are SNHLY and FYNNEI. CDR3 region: CASAGEFTNSNQPQHF. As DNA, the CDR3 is TGTGCCAGCGCCGGAGAATTTACGAATAGCAATCAGCCCCAGCATTTT. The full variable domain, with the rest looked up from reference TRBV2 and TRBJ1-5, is EPEVTQTPSHQVTQMGQEVILRCVPISNHLYFYWYRQILGQKVEFLVSFYNNEISEKSEIFDDQFSVERPDGSNFTLKIRSTKLEDSAMYFCASAGEFTNSNQPQHFGDGTRLSIL.

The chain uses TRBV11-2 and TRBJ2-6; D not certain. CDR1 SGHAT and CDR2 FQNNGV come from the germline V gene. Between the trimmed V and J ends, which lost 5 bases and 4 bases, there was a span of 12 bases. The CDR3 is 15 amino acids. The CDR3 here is CASSPDSPGANVLTF. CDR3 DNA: TGTGCCAGCAGCCCAGACTCCCCCGGGGCCAACGTCCTGACTTTC. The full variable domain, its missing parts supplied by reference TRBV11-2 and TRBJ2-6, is EAGVAQSPRYKIIEKRQSVAFWCNPISGHATLYWYQQILGQGPKLLIQFQNNGVVDDSQLPKDRFSAERLKGVDSTLKIQPAKLEDSAVYLCASSPDSPGANVLTFGAGSRLTVL.

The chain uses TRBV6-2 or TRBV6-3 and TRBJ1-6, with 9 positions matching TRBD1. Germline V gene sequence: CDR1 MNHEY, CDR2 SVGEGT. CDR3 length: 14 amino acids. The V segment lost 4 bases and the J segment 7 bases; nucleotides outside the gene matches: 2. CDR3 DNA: TGTGCCAGCAGTTTCGGGACAGGGAATTCACCCCTCCACTTT. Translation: CASSFGTGNSPLHF.

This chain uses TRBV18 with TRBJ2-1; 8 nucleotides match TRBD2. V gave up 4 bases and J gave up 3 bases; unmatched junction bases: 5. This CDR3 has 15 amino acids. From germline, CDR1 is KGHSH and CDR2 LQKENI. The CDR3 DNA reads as TGTGCCAGCTCACTTCCCGGGACTAGCTACAATGAGCAGTTCTTC. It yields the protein CASSLPGTSYNEQFF.

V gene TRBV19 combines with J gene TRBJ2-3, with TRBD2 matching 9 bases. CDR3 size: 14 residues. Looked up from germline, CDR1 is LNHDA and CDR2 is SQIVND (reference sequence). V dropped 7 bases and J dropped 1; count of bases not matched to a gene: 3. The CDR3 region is CASKIAGGTDTQYF. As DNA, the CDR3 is TGTGCCAGTAAAATAGCGGGAGGCACAGATACGCAGTATTTT.

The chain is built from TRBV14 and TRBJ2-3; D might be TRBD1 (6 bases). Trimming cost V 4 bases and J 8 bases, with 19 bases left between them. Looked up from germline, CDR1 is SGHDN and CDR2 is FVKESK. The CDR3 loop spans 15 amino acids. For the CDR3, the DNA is TGTGCCAGCAGCCCTAGGGGGAAAAAGGTTGGTACGCAGTATTTT. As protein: CASSPRGKKVGTQYF.

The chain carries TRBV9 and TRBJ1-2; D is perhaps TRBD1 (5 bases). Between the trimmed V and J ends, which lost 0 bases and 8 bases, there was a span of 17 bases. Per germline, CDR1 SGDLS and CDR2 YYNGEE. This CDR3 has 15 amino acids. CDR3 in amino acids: CASSVGGAELWGYTF. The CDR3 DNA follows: TGTGCCAGCAGCGTAGGTGGGGCAGAACTATGGGGCTACACCTTC.

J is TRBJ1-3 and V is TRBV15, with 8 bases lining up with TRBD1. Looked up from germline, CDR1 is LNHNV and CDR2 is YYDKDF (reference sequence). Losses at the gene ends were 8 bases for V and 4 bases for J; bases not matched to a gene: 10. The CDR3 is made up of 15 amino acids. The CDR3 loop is CATGQGLIGGNTIYF. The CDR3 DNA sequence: TGTGCCACCGGACAGGGTTTAATAGGGGGAAACACCATATATTTT.

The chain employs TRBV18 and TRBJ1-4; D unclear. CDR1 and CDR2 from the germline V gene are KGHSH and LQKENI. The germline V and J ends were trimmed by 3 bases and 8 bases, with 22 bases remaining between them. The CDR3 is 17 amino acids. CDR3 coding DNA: TGTGCCAGCTCACCGAATCTCGGTACCTTATCGGAGGAAAAACTGTTTTTT. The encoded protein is CASSPNLGTLSEEKLFF.

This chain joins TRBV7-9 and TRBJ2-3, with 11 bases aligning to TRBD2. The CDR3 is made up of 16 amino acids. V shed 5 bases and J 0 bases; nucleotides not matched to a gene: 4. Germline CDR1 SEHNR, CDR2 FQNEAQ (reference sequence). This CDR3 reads CASSAGTSGSTDTQYF. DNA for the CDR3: TGTGCCAGCAGCGCTGGGACTAGCGGAAGCACAGATACGCAGTATTTT.

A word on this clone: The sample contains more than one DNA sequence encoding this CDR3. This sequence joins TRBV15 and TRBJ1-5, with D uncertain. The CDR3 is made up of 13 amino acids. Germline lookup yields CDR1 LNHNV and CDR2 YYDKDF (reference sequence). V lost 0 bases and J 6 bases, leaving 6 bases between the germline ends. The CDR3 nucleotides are TGTGCCACCAGCAGAGATCGAGGTCAGCCCCAGCATTTT. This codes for CATSRDRGQPQHF.

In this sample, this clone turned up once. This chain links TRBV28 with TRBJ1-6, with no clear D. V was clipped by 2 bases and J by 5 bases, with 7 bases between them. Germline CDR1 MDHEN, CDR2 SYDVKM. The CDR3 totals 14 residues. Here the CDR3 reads CASSLPVNNSPLHF. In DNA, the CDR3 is TGTGCCAGCAGTTTACCGGTCAATAATTCACCCCTCCACTTT.

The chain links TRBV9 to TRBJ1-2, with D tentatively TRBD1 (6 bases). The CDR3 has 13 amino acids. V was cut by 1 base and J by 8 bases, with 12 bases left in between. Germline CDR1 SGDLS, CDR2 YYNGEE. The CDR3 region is CASSVRYREGYTF. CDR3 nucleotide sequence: TGTGCCAGCAGCGTAAGGTACAGGGAGGGCTACACCTTC.

The CDR3 is CASSEAPGQGGEQYF. DNA of the CDR3: TGTGCCAGCAGTGAAGCGCCGGGACAGGGGGGCGAGCAGTACTTC. The rearrangement links TRBV2 to TRBJ2-7, with 11 bases lining up with TRBD1. The CDR3 extends over 15 amino acids. Germline V CDR1 and CDR2: SNHLY, FYNNEI. V dropped 0 bases and J dropped 6; count of bases not matched to a gene: 4.

CDR3 residues: CASSLGGGIRDTQYF. The DNA for the CDR3 is TGTGCCAGCAGCTTAGGAGGGGGCATTCGAGATACGCAGTATTTT. This chain uses TRBV5-6 with TRBJ2-3, with D perhaps TRBD1 (7 bases). The CDR3 covers 15 residues. Trimming took off 2 bases at V and 5 bases at J, with 15 bases between the two ends. Germline V gives CDR1 SGHDT, CDR2 YYEEEE.

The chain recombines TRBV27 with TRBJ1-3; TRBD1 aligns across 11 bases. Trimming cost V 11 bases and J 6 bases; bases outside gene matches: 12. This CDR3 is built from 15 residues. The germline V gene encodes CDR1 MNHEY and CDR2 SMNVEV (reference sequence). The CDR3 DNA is TGTGCCTCGGCCCGGAGGGACAGGGGGTTAAACACCATATATTTT. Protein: CASARRDRGLNTIYF.

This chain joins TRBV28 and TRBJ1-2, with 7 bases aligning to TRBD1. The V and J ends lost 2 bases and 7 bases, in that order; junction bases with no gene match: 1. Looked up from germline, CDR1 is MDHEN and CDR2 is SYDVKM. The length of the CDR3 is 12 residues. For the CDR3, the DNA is TGTGCCAGCAGTTTAAGGGACAGTGGCTACACCTTC. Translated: CASSLRDSGYTF.

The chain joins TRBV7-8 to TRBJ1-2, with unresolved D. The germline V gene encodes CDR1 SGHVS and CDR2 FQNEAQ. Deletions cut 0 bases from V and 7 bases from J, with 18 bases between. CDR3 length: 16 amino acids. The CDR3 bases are TGTGCCAGCAGCTTAGCGCTCGGAGGAGAGTACGGTGGCTACACCTTC. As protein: CASSLALGGEYGGYTF.

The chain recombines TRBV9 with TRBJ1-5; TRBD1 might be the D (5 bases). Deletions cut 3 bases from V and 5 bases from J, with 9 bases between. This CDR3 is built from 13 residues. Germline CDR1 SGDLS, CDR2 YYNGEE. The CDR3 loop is CASSGGGDQPQHF. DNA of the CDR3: TGTGCCAGCAGCGGTGGGGGGGATCAGCCCCAGCATTTT.

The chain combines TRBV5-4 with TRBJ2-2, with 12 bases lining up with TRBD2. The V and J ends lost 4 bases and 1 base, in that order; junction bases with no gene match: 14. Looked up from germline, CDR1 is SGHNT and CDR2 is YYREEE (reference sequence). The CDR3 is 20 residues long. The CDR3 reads CASSRPGLAGSLLNTGELFF. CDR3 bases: TGTGCCAGCAGCCGTCCGGGACTAGCGGGTTCCCTCCTGAACACCGGGGAGCTGTTTTTT.

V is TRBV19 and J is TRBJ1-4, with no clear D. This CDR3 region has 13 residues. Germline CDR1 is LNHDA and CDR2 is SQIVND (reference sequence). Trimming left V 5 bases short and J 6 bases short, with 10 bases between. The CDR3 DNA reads TGTGCCAGTAGTGGCAGAAGATATGAAAAACTGTTTTTT. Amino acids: CASSGRRYEKLFF.

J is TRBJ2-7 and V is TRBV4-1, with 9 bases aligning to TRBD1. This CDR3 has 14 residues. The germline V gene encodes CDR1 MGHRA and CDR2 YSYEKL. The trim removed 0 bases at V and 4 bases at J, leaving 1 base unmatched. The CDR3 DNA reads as TGCGCCAGCAGCCAAGACGACAGGGGGTACGAGCAGTACTTC. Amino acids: CASSQDDRGYEQYF.

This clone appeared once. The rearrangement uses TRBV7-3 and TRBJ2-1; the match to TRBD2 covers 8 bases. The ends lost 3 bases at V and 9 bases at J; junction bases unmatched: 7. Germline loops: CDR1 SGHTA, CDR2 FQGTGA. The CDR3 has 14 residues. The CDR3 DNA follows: TGTGCCAGCAGCTTTCGTTCGGGAGGGGGTGAGCAGTTCTTC. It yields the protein CASSFRSGGGEQFF.

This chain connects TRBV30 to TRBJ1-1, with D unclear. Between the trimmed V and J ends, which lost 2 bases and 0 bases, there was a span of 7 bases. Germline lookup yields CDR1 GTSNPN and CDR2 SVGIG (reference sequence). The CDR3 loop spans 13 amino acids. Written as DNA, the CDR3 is TGTGCCTGGAGTACCGGTTTGAACACTGAAGCTTTCTTT. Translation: CAWSTGLNTEAFF.